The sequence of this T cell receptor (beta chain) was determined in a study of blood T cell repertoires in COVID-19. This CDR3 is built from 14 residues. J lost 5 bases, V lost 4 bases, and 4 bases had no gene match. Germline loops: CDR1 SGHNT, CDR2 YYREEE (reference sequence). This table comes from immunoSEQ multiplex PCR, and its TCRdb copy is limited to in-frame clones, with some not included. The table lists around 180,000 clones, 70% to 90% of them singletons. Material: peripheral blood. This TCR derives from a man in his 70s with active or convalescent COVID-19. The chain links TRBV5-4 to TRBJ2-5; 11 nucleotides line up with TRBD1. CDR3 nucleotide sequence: TGTGCCAGCAGCGGCAGGGACAGGGGGGAGACCCAGTACTTC. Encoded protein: CASSGRDRGETQYF.